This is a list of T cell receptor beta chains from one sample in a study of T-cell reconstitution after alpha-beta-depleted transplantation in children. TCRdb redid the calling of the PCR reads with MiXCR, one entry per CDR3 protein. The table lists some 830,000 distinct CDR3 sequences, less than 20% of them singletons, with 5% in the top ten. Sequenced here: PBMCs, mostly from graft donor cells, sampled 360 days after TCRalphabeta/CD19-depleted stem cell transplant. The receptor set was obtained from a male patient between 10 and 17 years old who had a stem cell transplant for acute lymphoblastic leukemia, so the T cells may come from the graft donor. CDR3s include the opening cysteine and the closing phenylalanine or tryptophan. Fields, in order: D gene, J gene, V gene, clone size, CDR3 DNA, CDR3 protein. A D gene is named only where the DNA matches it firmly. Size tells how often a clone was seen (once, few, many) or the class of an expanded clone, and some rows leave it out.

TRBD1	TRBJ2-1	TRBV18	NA	TGTGCCAGCTCGCAGAAGCGACAGGGGAGCAATGAGCAGTTCTTC	CASSQKRQGSNEQFF
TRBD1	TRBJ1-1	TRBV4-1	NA	TGCGCCAGCAGCCCTTATTGGACAGGGCTTAAAAACACTGAAGCTTTCTTT	CASSPYWTGLKNTEAFF
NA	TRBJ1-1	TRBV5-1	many	TGCGCCAGCAGAGGACCCCCTGCCCACACTGAAGCTTTCTTT	CASRGPPAHTEAFF
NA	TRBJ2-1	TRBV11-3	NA	TGTGCCAGCAGCCTCCTAATCATTGGCAATGAGCAGTTCTTC	CASSLLIIGNEQFF
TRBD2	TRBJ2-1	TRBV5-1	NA	TGCGCCAGCAGCCCGACAACTGGACTAGCTCTAGGGAATGAGCAGTTCTTC	CASSPTTGLALGNEQFF
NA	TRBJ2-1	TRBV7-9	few	TGTGCCAGCAGCTTAGGGCAGGGAACCCGTGAGCAGTTCTTC	CASSLGQGTREQFF
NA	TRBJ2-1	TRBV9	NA	TGTGCCAGCAGCGTAGTTAGCGGCCCTTTGGATGAGCAGTTCTTC	CASSVVSGPLDEQFF
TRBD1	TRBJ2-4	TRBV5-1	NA	TGCGCCAGCAGGGGGACAGGGGTGGACATTCAGTACTTC	CASRGTGVDIQYF
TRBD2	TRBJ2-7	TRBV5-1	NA	TGCGCCAGCAGCTTGGCCCGACCGGGACTAGCGGGAGGGTACGAGCAGTACTTC	CASSLARPGLAGGYEQYF
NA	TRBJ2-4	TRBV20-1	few	TGCAGTGGGGGTTACGCAACCTCTTCCCCCTGGGCCAAAAACATTCAGTACTTC	CSGGYATSSPWAKNIQYF
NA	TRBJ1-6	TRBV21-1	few	TGTGCCAGCAGCAGAAATGGCATTGGAGATTATAATTCACCCCTCCACTTT	CASSRNGIGDYNSPLHF
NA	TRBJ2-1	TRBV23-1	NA	TGCGCCAGCAGTCAAAAGGCCCCCCTCGGGCGGGGGCCGTGCAATGAGCAGTTCTTC	CASSQKAPLGRGPCNEQFF
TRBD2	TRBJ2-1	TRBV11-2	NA	TGTGCCAGCAGTTCAACTAGCGGAACGAGCTCCTACAATGAGCAGTTCTTC	CASSSTSGTSSYNEQFF
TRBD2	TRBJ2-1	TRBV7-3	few	TGTGCCAGCACCAATGTAGCGGGAGGGCCGAGATACAATGAGCAGTTCTTC	CASTNVAGGPRYNEQFF
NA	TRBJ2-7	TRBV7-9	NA	TGTGCCAGCAGCTTAGATTGGGGGCCCAGTTTGTACGAGCAGTACTTC	CASSLDWGPSLYEQYF
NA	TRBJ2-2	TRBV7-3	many	TGTGCCAGCAGCCTCGGACTAGGGGGGGGCGGGGAGCTGTTTTTT	CASSLGLGGGGELFF
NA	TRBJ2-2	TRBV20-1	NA	TGCAGTGCTAGAAATCGCCCGACTAGAGGCCGGGAGCTGTTTTTT	CSARNRPTRGRELFF
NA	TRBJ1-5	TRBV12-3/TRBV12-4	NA	TGTGCCAGCAGTTTTCTCGGGACGGCAATAAATAGCAATCAGCCCCAGCATTTT	CASSFLGTAINSNQPQHF
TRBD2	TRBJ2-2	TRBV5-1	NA	TGCGCCAGCAGCTTGATGCCGGGAGCGGGGGACACCGGGGAGCTGTTTTTT	CASSLMPGAGDTGELFF
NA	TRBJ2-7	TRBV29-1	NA	TGCAGCGTTGAAACCCCCCGGGGAACGTCAAAATGGGGCGAGCAGTACTTC	CSVETPRGTSKWGEQYF
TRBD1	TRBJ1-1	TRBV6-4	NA	TGTGCCAGCAGTGACCCGGACAGGAGACGGAACAGGTCCCGTGAAGCTTTCTTT	CASSDPDRRRNRSREAFF
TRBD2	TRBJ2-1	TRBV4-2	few	TGTGCCAGCAGCCAAGATTGGGCTAGCGGTCCCTACAATGAGCAGTTCTTC	CASSQDWASGPYNEQFF
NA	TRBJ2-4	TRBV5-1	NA	TGCGCCAGCAGACCTCAGACAGGGTCGGGAGACATTCAGTACTTC	CASRPQTGSGDIQYF
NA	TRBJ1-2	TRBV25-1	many	TGTGCCAGCAGTGACCGCGGCGTGGGGGTAAAAGACTATGGCTACACCTTC	CASSDRGVGVKDYGYTF
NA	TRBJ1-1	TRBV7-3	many	TGTGCCAGCAGCTTAACAAGGGACACTGAAGCTTTCTTT	CASSLTRDTEAFF
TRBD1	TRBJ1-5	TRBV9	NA	TGTGCCAGCAGCGTAGCGACAGGGCTAAATCAGCCCCAGCATTTT	CASSVATGLNQPQHF
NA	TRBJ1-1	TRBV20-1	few	TGCAGTGGACTGGGGGGGGCTTTCTTT	CSGLGGAFF
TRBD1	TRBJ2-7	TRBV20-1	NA	TGCAGTGCTAGAGGACAGGGTAAACTCGAGCAGTACTTC	CSARGQGKLEQYF
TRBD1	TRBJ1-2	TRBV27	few	TGTGCCAGCAGTACCCACAGGGGGGTAAGCTATGGCTACACCTTC	CASSTHRGVSYGYTF
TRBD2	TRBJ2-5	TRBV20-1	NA	TGCAGTGCTTTCGGGACTAGCGGACAAGAGACCCAGTACTTC	CSAFGTSGQETQYF
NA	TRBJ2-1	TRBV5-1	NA	TGCGCCAGCAGCTTGTCACAGATTAGTACCAACAATGAGCAGTTCTTC	CASSLSQISTNNEQFF
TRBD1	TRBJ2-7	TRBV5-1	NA	TGCGCCAGCAGCCCAGGGACAGTCGGCACCTACGAGCAGTACTTC	CASSPGTVGTYEQYF
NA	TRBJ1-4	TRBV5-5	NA	TGTGCCAGCAGCTTTTGGACAAGGAATGAAAAACTGTTTTTT	CASSFWTRNEKLFF
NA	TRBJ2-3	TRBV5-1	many	TGCGCCAGCAGCAGGGCGGGCACAGATACGCAGTATTTT	CASSRAGTDTQYF
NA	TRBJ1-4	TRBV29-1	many	TGCAGCGCCGAGGACCTGGGCGAAAAACTGTTTTTT	CSAEDLGEKLFF
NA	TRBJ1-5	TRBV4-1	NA	TGCGCCAGCAGCCCTATCGCCGGGACCAATCAGCCCCAGCATTTT	CASSPIAGTNQPQHF
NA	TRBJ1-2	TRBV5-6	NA	TGTGCCAGCAGCTTGACAGGTCGCGACTATGGCTACACCTTC	CASSLTGRDYGYTF
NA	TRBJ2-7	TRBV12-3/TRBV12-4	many	TGTGCCAGCAGGCAGGGGAACGAGCAGTACTTC	CASRQGNEQYF
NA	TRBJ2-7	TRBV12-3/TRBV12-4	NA	TGTGCCAGCAGTGGTGGTTTGGGGGCCGAGCAGTACTTC	CASSGGLGAEQYF
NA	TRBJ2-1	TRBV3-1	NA	TGTGCCAGCAGCAGACAGAGGGCGGGAGCGCCCAGGGGTCATGAGCAGTTCTTC	CASSRQRAGAPRGHEQFF
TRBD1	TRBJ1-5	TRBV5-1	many	TGCGCCAGCAGTCGACAGGGGAAGGAAGAACAGCCCCAGCATTTT	CASSRQGKEEQPQHF
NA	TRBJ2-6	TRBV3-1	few	TGTGCCAGCAGCCAAGATAGTGGCTTCTCTGGGGCCAACGTCCTGACTTTC	CASSQDSGFSGANVLTF
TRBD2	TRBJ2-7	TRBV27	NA	TGTGCCAGCAGTTTATCTACTAGCGGGGACGAGCAGTACTTC	CASSLSTSGDEQYF
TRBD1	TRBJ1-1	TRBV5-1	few	TGCGCCAGCAGCCACCAAAGGACAGGGTGGGCAACTGAAGCTTTCTTT	CASSHQRTGWATEAFF
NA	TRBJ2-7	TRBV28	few	TGTGCCAGCAGTTACAGAGACAGGCCCTACGAGCAGTACTTC	CASSYRDRPYEQYF
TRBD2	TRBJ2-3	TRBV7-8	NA	TGTGCCAGCAGCTTATTCGCGGGAGGGCCGGAAGATACGCAGTATTTT	CASSLFAGGPEDTQYF
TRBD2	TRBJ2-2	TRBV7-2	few	TGTGCCAGCAGCTTGTGGGACTATTCCACCGGGGAGCTGTTTTTT	CASSLWDYSTGELFF
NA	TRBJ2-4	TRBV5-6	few	TGTGCCAGCAGCTTGGATCGGCAGGTCCTAGCCAAAAACATTCAGTACTTC	CASSLDRQVLAKNIQYF
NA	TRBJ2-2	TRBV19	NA	TGTGCCAGTAGGGTGACCTCCGGGGAGCTGTTTTTT	CASRVTSGELFF
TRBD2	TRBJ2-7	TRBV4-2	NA	TGTGCCAGCAGCCAAGAAGCGGGAGGGACCCCCAGAGGAGTTCGAAGCGAGCAGTACTTC	CASSQEAGGTPRGVRSEQYF
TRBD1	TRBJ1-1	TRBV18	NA	TGTGCCAGCTCACCACTTCCGACAGGGGCAGGGACTGAAGCTTTCTTT	CASSPLPTGAGTEAFF
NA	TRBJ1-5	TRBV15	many	TGTGCCACCAGCAGAGGGGTTCCGCCCCAGCATTTT	CATSRGVPPQHF
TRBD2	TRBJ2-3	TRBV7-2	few	TGTGCCAGCAGCTCCGGGACTAGCGGGAATCCAGATACGCAGTATTTT	CASSSGTSGNPDTQYF